The clone carrying this T cell receptor (beta chain) has only one observation. No antigen is known for it. These data originate in a study of tumor-infiltrating lymphocytes in localized non-small cell lung cancer. Overall study context: Some samples were collected after neoadjuvant chemotherapy; smokers, never-smokers and several histologies were included. From each patient, both tumor and uninvolved lung, non-adjacent to tumor, were sampled. Broader study findings: IM1 and IM2 tumors showed no difference in T-cell fraction. TCR sequencing covered a subset of patients with enough tissue.

The protocol was immunoSEQ multiplex PCR, while the TCRdb copy is restricted to in-frame clones and leaves out a portion. The sample includes roughly 13,000 clones, approximately 71% seen only once; the top ten take 22%. V was trimmed by 1 base and J by 7 bases, leaving 3 bases between them. The CDR3 is 11 residues long. Germline values: CDR1 SGHRS, CDR2 YFSETQ. The material sequenced was uninvolved lung tissue not adjacent to the tumor. This rearrangement joins TRBV5-1 to TRBJ2-1; D not certain. The TCR comes from a human donor with non-small cell lung cancer. DNA for the CDR3: TGCGCCAGCAGCTTGATGAATGAGCAGTTCTTC. It specifies CASSLMNEQFF.